Sequencing of this T cell receptor (beta chain) was carried out in a study of blood T cell repertoires in COVID-19. Overall study context: PBMCs, B-cell-depleted T cells, or T cells provided the cDNA or gDNA that made up the material.

Per the original methods: From reference gene primer amplification, estimates of nucleated cell counts were derived. Data came from immunoSEQ multiplex PCR; TCRdb stores just in-frame clones and leaves some out. The V and J calls and clone size come from that table; D and trimming were worked out from the DNA. The table records more than 300,000 clones, around 87% of them present only once. In germline, CDR1 is SGHDT, CDR2 YYEEEE. V lost 0 bases and J 2 bases, leaving 9 bases between the germline ends. CDR3 length: 15 amino acids. V gene TRBV5-6 combines with J gene TRBJ1-3; TRBD1 is a possible D gene (6 bases). The sequenced material came from peripheral blood. The receptor was isolated from a woman aged 40 to 50 with COVID-19, enrolled during active disease. The CDR3 DNA is TGTGCCAGCAGCTTGGTGGGGGGGCCTGGAAACACCATATATTTT. Protein: CASSLVGGPGNTIYF.